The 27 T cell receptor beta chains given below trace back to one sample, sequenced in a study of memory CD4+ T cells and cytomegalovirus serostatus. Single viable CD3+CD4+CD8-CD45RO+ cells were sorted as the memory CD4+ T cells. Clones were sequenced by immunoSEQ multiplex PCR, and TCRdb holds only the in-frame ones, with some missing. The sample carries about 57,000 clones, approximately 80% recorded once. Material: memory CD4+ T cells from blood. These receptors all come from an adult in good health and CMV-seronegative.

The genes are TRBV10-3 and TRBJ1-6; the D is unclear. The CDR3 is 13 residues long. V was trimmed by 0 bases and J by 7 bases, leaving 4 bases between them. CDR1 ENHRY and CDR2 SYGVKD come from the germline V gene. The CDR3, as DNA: TGTGCCATCAGTGAGTCTGGGAATTCACCCCTCCACTTT. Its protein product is CAISESGNSPLHF.

The CDR3 sequence: CASSLRAPGDYGYTF. The CDR3 nucleotides are TGTGCCAGCAGCTTAAGAGCCCCGGGGGACTATGGCTACACCTTC. The chain carries TRBV7-9 and TRBJ1-2; D might be TRBD1 (5 bases). This CDR3 comprises 15 residues. Germline V gene sequence: CDR1 SEHNR, CDR2 FQNEAQ (reference sequence). Trimming removed 2 bases from V and 3 bases from J, with 13 bases in between.

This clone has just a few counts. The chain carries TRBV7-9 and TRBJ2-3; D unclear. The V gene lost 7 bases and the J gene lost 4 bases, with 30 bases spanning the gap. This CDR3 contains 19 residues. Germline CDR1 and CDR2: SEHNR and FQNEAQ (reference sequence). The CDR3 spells CASKNRSGRRYTRSDTQYF. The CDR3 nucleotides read TGTGCCAGCAAGAACCGAAGTGGTCGGCGTTACACTCGCTCAGATACGCAGTATTTT.

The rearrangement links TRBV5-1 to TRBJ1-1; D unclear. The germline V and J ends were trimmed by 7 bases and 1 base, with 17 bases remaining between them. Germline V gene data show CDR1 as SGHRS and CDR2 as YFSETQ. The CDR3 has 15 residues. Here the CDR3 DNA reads TGCGCCAGCGCCTCGACCCCTGACACGAACACTGAAGCTTTCTTT. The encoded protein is CASASTPDTNTEAFF.

The CDR3 coding sequence is TGTGCCAGCGGCTTTGGACCCCAAGAGACCCAGTACTTC. Residues: CASGFGPQETQYF. This chain joins TRBV25-1 and TRBJ2-5; no clear D gene. Germline V gene data show CDR1 as MGHDK and CDR2 as SYGVNS. Between the trimmed V and J ends, which lost 8 bases and 1 base, there was a span of 11 bases. The CDR3 has 13 residues.

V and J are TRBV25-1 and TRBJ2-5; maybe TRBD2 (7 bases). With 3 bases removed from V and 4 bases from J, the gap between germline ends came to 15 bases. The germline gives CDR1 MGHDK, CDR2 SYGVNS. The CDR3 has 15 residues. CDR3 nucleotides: TGTGCCAGCAGTGACCCTAGGGGGGGCGGAGAGACCCAGTACTTC. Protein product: CASSDPRGGGETQYF.

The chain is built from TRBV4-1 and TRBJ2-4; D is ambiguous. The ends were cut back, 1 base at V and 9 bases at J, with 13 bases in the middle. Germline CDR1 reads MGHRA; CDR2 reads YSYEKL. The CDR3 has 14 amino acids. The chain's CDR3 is CASSQAVGVLIQYF. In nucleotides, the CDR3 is TGCGCCAGCAGCCAAGCCGTAGGAGTGCTCATTCAGTACTTC.

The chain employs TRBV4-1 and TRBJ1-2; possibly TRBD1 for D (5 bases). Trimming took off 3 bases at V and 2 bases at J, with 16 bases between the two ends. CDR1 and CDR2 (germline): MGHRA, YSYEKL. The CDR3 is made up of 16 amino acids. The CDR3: CASSHLLRQLNYGYTF. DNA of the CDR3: TGCGCCAGCAGCCACCTCCTTCGACAGCTAAACTATGGCTACACCTTC.

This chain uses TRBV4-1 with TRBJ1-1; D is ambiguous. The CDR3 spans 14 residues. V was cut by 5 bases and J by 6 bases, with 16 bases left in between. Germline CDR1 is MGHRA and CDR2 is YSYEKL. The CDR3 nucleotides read TGCGCCAGCAGCAGCCCTATCCCGGGCTCTGAAGCTTTCTTT. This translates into CASSSPIPGSEAFF.

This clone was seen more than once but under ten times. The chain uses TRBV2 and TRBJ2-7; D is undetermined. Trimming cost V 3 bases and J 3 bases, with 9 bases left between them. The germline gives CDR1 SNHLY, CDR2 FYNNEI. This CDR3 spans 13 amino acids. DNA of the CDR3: TGTGCCAGCAGTGAGAGGCGCCTCTACGAGCAGTACTTC. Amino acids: CASSERRLYEQYF.

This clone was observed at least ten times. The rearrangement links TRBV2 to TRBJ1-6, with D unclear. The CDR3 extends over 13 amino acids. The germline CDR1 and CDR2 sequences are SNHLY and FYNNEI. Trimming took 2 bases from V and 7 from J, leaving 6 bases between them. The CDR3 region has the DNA TGTGCCAGCAGTGAAAACAAGAATTCACCCCTCCACTTT. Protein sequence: CASSENKNSPLHF.

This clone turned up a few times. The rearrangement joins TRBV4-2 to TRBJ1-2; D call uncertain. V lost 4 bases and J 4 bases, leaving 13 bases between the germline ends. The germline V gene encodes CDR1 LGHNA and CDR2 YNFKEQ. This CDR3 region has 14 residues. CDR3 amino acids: CASSPEGGPYGYTF. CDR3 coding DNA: TGTGCCAGCAGCCCAGAAGGTGGCCCCTATGGCTACACCTTC.

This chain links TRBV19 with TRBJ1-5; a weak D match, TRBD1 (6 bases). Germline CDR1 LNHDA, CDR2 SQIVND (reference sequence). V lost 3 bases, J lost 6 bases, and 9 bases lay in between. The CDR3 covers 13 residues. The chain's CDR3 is CASSIETGQPQHF. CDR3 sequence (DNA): TGTGCCAGTAGTATCGAGACAGGTCAGCCCCAGCATTTT. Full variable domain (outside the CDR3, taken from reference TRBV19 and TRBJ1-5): DGGITQSPKYLFRKEGQNVTLSCEQNLNHDAMYWYRQDPGQGLRLIYYSQIVNDFQKGDIAEGYSVSREKKESFPLTVTSAQKNPTAFYLCASSIETGQPQHFGDGTRLSIL.

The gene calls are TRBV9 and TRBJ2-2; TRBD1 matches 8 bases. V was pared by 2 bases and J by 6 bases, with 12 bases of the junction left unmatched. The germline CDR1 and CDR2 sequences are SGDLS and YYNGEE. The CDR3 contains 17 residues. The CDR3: CASSVREGQGAPGELFF. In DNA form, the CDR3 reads TGTGCCAGCAGCGTCAGAGAGGGCCAGGGGGCCCCCGGGGAGCTGTTTTTT.

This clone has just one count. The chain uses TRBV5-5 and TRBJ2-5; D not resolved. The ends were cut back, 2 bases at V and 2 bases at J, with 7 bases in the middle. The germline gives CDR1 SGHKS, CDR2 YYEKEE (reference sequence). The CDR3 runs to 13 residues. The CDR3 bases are TGTGCCAGCAGCTTCGGCAGTCAAGAGACCCAGTACTTC. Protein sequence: CASSFGSQETQYF.

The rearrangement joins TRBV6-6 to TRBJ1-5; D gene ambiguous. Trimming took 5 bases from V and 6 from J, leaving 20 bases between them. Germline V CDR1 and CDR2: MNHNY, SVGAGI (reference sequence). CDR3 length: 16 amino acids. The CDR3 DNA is TGTGCCAGCAGTCCGGTTAGTCGAGGCTGGGGTCAGCCCCAGCATTTT. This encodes CASSPVSRGWGQPQHF.

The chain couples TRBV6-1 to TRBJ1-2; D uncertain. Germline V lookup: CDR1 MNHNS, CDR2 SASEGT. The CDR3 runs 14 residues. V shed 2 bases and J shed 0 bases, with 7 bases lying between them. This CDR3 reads CASSENWPNYGYTF. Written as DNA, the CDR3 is TGTGCCAGCAGTGAAAATTGGCCTAACTATGGCTACACCTTC.

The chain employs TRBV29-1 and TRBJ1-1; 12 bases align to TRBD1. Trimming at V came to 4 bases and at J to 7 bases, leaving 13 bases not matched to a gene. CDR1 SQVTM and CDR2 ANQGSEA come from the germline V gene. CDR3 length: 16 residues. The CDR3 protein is CSVVVSGTGGSVEAFF. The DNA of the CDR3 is TGCAGCGTTGTAGTGTCCGGGACAGGGGGCTCTGTTGAAGCTTTCTTT.

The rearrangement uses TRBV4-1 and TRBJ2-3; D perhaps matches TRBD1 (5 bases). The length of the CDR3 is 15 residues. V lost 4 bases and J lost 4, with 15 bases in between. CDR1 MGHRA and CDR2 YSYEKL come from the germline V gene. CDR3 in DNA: TGCGCCAGCAGCCGAACAGCAGGGTCCTCAGATACGCAGTATTTT. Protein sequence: CASSRTAGSSDTQYF.

CDR3 coding DNA: TGTGCCAGTAGCCCAAACCTAAGGGGGCAGGGGCGGGACGAGCAGTACTTC. The encoded protein is CASSPNLRGQGRDEQYF. V and J are TRBV19 and TRBJ2-7; 7 nucleotides line up with TRBD1. This CDR3 region has 17 residues. Germline V gives CDR1 LNHDA, CDR2 SQIVND (reference sequence). The V gene end was trimmed by 6 bases and the J gene end by 5 bases; junction bases not matched to a gene: 19. The full variable domain, with the rest looked up from reference TRBV19 and TRBJ2-7, is DGGITQSPKYLFRKEGQNVTLSCEQNLNHDAMYWYRQDPGQGLRLIYYSQIVNDFQKGDIAEGYSVSREKKESFPLTVTSAQKNPTAFYLCASSPNLRGQGRDEQYFGPGTRLTVT.

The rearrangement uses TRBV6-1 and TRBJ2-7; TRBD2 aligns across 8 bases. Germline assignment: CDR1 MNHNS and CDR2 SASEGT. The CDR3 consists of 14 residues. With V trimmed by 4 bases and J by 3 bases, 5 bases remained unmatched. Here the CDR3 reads CASSGASGRYEQYF. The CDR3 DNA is TGTGCCAGCAGTGGGGCTAGCGGGCGCTACGAGCAGTACTTC.

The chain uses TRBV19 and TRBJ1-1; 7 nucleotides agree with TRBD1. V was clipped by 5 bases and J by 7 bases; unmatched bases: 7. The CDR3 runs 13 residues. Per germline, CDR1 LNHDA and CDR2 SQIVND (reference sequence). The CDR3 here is CASSHRTGGEAFF. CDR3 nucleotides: TGTGCCAGTAGTCACCGGACAGGAGGTGAAGCTTTCTTT. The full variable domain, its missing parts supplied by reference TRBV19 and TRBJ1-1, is DGGITQSPKYLFRKEGQNVTLSCEQNLNHDAMYWYRQDPGQGLRLIYYSQIVNDFQKGDIAEGYSVSREKKESFPLTVTSAQKNPTAFYLCASSHRTGGEAFFGQGTRLTVV.

The CDR3 here is CASSSGVGNTNEKLFF. CDR3 nucleotides: TGCGCCAGCAGCTCAGGGGTAGGGAACACTAATGAAAAACTGTTTTTT. This chain uses TRBV5-1 with TRBJ1-4, with D possibly matching TRBD1 (6 bases). CDR3 length: 16 amino acids. Germline V gene lookup returns CDR1 SGHRS and CDR2 YFSETQ. Trimming removed 3 bases from V and 2 bases from J, with 14 bases in between.

In nucleotides, the CDR3 is TGCGCCAGCAGAACTAGCGGAGACGACTACAATGAGCAGTTCTTC. The encoded protein is CASRTSGDDYNEQFF. V usage is TRBV5-1 and J usage is TRBJ2-1; 8 bases fit TRBD2. From germline, CDR1 is SGHRS and CDR2 YFSETQ. This CDR3 region has 15 residues. V lost 5 bases and J lost 3; bases outside the gene matches: 7.

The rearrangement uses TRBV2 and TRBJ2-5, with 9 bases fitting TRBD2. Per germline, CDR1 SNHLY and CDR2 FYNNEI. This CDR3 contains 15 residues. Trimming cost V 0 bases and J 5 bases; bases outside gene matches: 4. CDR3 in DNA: TGTGCCAGCAGTGAAGCGCGGGGGGGCGGGGAGACCCAGTACTTC. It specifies CASSEARGGGETQYF.

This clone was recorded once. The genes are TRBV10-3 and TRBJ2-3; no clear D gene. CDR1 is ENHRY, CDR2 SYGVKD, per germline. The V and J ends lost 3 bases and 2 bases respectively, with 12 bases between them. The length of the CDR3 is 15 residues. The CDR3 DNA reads TGTGCCATCAGTGAAGGTTCCGCCTCCACAGATACGCAGTATTTT. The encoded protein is CAISEGSASTDTQYF.

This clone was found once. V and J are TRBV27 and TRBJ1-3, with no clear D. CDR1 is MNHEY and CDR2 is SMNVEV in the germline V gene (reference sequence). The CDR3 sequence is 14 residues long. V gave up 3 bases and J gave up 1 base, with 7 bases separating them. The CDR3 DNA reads TGTGCCAGCAGTTTGGGTGGATCTGGAAACACCATATATTTT. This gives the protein CASSLGGSGNTIYF.